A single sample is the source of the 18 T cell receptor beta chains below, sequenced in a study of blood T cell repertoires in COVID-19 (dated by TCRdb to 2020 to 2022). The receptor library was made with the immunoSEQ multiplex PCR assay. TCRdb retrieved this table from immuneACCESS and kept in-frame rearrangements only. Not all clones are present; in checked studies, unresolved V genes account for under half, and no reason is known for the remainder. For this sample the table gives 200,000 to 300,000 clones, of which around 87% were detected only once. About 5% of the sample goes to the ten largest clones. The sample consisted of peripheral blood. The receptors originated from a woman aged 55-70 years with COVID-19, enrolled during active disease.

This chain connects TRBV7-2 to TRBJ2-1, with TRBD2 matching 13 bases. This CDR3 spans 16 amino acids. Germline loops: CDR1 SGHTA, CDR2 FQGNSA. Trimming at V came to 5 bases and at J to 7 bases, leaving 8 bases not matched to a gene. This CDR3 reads CASSPLLAGGRNEQFF. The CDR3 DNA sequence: TGTGCCAGCAGCCCCCTACTAGCGGGAGGGCGTAATGAGCAGTTCTTC.

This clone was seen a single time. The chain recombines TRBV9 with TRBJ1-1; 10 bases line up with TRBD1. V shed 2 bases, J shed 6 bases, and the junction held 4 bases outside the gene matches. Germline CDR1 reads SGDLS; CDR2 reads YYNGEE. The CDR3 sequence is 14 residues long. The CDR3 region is CASSVRDRGPEAFF. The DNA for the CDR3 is TGTGCCAGCAGCGTCCGGGACAGGGGACCTGAAGCTTTCTTT.

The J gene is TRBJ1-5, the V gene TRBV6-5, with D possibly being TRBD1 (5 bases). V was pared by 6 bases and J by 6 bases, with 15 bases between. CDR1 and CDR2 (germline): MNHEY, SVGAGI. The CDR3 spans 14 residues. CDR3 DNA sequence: TGTGCCAGCAGAGCCCCTGGGGGGGGTCAGCCCCAGCATTTT. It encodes CASRAPGGGQPQHF.

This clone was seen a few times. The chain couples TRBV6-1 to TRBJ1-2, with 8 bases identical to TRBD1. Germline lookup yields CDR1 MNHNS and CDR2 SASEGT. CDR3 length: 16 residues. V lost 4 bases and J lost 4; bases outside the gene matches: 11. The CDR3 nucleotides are TGTGCCAGCAGTGTACAACCCCGACAGGGGTTCTATGGCTACACCTTC. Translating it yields CASSVQPRQGFYGYTF.

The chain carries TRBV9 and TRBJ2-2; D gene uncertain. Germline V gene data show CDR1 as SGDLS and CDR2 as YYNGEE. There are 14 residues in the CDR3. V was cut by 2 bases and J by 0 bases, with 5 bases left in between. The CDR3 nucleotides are TGTGCCAGCAGCGTCTCTACGAACACCGGGGAGCTGTTTTTT. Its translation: CASSVSTNTGELFF.

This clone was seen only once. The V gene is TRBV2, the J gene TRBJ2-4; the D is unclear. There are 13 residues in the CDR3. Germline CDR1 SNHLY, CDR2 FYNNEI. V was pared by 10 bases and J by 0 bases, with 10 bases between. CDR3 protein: CATTLVAKNIQYF. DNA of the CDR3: TGTGCCACCACTCTAGTAGCCAAAAACATTCAGTACTTC.

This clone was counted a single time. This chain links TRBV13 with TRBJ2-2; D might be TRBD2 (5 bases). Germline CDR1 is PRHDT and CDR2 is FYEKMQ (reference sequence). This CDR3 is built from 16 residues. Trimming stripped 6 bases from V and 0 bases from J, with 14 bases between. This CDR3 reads CASSLRGLANTGELFF. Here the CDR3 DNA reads TGTGCCAGCAGTTTGAGAGGACTTGCGAACACCGGGGAGCTGTTTTTT.

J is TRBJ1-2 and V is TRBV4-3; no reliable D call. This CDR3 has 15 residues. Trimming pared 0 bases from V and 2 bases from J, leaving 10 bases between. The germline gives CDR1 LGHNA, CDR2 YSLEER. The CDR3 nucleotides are TGCGCCAGCAGCCAAGATTCCCAGGTCAACTATGGCTACACCTTC. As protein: CASSQDSQVNYGYTF.

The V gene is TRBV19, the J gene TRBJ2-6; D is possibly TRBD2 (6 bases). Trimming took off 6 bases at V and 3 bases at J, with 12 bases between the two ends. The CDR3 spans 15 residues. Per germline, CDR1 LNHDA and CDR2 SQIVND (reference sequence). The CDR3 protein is CASSRGGDGANVLTF. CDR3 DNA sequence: TGTGCCAGTAGCCGAGGCGGGGATGGGGCCAACGTCCTGACTTTC.

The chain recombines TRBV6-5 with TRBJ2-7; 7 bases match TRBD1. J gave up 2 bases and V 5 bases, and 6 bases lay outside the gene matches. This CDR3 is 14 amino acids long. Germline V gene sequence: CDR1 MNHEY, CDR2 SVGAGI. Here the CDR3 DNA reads TGTGCCAGCAGTCGACAGGGTGGGACCTACGAGCAGTACTTC. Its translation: CASSRQGGTYEQYF.

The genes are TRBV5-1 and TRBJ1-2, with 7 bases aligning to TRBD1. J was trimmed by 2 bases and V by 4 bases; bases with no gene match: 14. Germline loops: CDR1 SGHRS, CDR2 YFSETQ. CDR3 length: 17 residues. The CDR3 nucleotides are TGCGCCAGCAGCCTCTCTTCCGGGACAGAGAAAAACTATGGCTACACCTTC. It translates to CASSLSSGTEKNYGYTF.

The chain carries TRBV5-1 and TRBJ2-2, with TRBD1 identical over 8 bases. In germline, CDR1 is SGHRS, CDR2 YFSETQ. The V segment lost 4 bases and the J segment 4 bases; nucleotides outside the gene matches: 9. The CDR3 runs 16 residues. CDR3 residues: CASSLGQGPSTGELFF. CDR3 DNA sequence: TGCGCCAGCAGCCTCGGACAGGGACCGAGCACCGGGGAGCTGTTTTTT.

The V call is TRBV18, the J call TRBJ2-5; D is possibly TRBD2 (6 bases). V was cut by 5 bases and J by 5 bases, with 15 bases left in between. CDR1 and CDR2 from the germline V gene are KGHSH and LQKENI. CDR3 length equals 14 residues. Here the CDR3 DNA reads TGTGCCAGCTCAGCGCTGACTAGGGGCGAGACCCAGTACTTC. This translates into CASSALTRGETQYF.

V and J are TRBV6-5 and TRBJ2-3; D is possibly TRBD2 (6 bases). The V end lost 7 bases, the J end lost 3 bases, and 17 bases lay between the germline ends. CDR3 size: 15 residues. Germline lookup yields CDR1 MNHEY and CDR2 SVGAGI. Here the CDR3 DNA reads TGTGCCAGCACCTTACTCGGGGGAGTGACAGATACGCAGTATTTT. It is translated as CASTLLGGVTDTQYF.

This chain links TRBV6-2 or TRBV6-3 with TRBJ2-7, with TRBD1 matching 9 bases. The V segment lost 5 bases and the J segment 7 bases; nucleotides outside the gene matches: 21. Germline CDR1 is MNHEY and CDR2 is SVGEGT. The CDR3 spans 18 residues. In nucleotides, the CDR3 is TGTGCCAGCAGTACTCCCTCTTCCGGGACAGGGTCATCTTGGGAGCAGTACTTC. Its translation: CASSTPSSGTGSSWEQYF.

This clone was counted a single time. CDR3 sequence (DNA): TGTGCCAGCAGATACTCAGGGGCGGGGAACACTGAAGCTTTCTTT. It codes for CASRYSGAGNTEAFF. V gene TRBV7-9 combines with J gene TRBJ1-1; TRBD1 might be the D (6 bases). Germline CDR1 SEHNR, CDR2 FQNEAQ (reference sequence). The CDR3 totals 15 residues. V lost 6 bases to trimming and J lost 1 base, with 15 bases between them.

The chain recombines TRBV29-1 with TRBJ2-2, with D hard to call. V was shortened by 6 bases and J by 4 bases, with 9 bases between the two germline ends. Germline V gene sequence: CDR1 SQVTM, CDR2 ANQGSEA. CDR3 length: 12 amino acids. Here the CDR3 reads CSVAWLTGELFF. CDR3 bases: TGCAGCGTCGCCTGGCTCACCGGGGAGCTGTTTTTT.

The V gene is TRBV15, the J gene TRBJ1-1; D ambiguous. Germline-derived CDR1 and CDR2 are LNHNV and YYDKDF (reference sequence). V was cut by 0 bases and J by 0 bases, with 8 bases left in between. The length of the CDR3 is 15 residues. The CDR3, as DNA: TGTGCCACCAGCAGAGATAGAGGGATGAACACTGAAGCTTTCTTT. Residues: CATSRDRGMNTEAFF.